The 29 T cell receptor beta chains below were found in one sample sequenced in a study of blood T cells in healthy people across ages. With a J-beta primer mix and a sample-barcoded 5' primer, a second PCR ran about 6 to 11 cycles. From the 5' RACE reads, TCRdb called clonotypes with MiXCR, one entry per CDR3 protein. The repertoire holds about 1,800,000 distinct CDR3 sequences, with about 28% as singletons. The specimen sequenced was blood. All receptors derive from a woman in her 30s in good health.

This clonotype has only one observation. A much more abundant neighbour one base away suggests this may be a read error. The V gene is TRBV12-3 or TRBV12-4, the J gene TRBJ2-1; no firm D call. CDR3 length equals 16 residues. V gave up 7 bases and J gave up 0 bases, with 16 bases separating them. The CDR3 coding sequence is TGTGCCAGCAACGCAGAGACTGTCCGCTCCTACAATGAGCAGTTCTTC. Its translation: CASNAETVRSYNEQFF.

V usage is TRBV12-3 or TRBV12-4 and J usage is TRBJ1-4; perhaps TRBD1 as D (6 bases). V dropped 4 bases and J dropped 7 bases, with 19 bases sitting between them. The CDR3 runs 16 residues. The CDR3 region is CASSSLGARNGEKLFF. The CDR3 DNA sequence: TGTGCCAGCAGTTCGCTGGGGGCGAGGAATGGTGAAAAACTGTTTTTT.

Note on this clonotype: This may stem from a read error, because a much larger clone lies one nucleotide away. This sequence joins TRBV5-4 and TRBJ2-7; D is perhaps TRBD2 (5 bases). CDR3 size: 15 residues. V lost 2 bases and J 7 bases, leaving 19 bases between the germline ends. Germline-derived CDR1 and CDR2 are SGHNT and YYREEE (reference sequence). In DNA form, the CDR3 reads TGTGCCAGCAGCTTAGAAGGGAGACCAGGCAATGAGCAGTACTTC. Its translation: CASSLEGRPGNEQYF.

There are a few counts of this clonotype. At one of its ends the junction is not consistent with the germline gene, which may arise from a read error. This rearrangement joins TRBV5-1 to TRBJ1-2; a weak D match, TRBD1 (5 bases). CDR1 and CDR2 (germline): SGHRS, YFSETQ. This CDR3 contains 14 residues. The CDR3 reads CASSLGERGYGYTF. In DNA form, the CDR3 reads TGCGCCAGTAGCTTGGGTGAGAGGGGCTATGGCTACACCTTC.

This chain links TRBV6-2 or TRBV6-3 with TRBJ2-5, with 8 bases identical to TRBD1. There are 13 residues in the CDR3. The J segment lost 5 bases and the V segment lost 6 bases, leaving 5 bases of the junction unmatched. CDR1 and CDR2 (germline): MNHEY, SVGEGT. The CDR3 is CASRARTGETQYF. The CDR3 DNA reads TGTGCCAGCAGGGCTAGGACAGGGGAGACCCAGTACTTC.

The V gene is TRBV9, the J gene TRBJ2-6; D perhaps matches TRBD2 (7 bases). The V gene's germline CDR1 is SGDLS and CDR2 YYNGEE. The CDR3 consists of 19 residues. The V and J ends lost 4 bases and 0 bases respectively, with 20 bases between them. CDR3 sequence reads: CASSFPVGGPLSGANVLTF. The DNA of the CDR3 is TGTGCCAGCAGCTTCCCCGTCGGGGGGCCCCTCTCTGGGGCCAACGTCCTGACTTTC.

Many counts were recorded for this clonotype. The chain links TRBV4-1 to TRBJ2-3; D gene uncertain. CDR3 size: 14 residues. The germline V gene has CDR1 MGHRA and CDR2 YSYEKL. Trimming pared 1 base from V and 2 bases from J, leaving 7 bases between. CDR3 nucleotides: TGCGCCAGCAGCCAAGTCGACTTCACAGATACGCAGTATTTT. Its protein product is CASSQVDFTDTQYF.

This clonotype has just a few counts. J is TRBJ2-7 and V is TRBV10-3, with D perhaps matching TRBD1 or TRBD2 (6 bases each). There are 17 residues in the CDR3. Deletions cut 0 bases from V and 3 bases from J, with 18 bases between. Per germline, CDR1 ENHRY and CDR2 SYGVKD. The CDR3 loop reads CAISESPPGGPSYEQYF. DNA of the CDR3: TGTGCCATCAGTGAGTCACCCCCCGGGGGCCCCAGCTACGAGCAGTACTTC.

This chain links TRBV7-9 with TRBJ2-3; 12 bases line up with TRBD2. Losses at the gene ends were 5 bases for V and 5 bases for J; bases not matched to a gene: 8. From germline, CDR1 is SEHNR and CDR2 FQNEAQ (reference sequence). The CDR3 is made up of 16 amino acids. The CDR3 nucleotides read TGTGCCAGCAGCACCCGGACTAGCGGGGACGGAGATACGCAGTATTTT. Translation: CASSTRTSGDGDTQYF.

CDR3 region: CATSRLDRVYGNTIYF. In nucleotides, the CDR3 is TGTGCCACCAGCAGACTAGACAGGGTATATGGAAACACCATATATTTT. The J gene is TRBJ1-3, the V gene TRBV15; 7 nucleotides align to TRBD1. CDR3 size: 16 residues. Trimming took 2 bases from V and 3 from J; bases not matched to a gene: 7. From germline, CDR1 is LNHNV and CDR2 YYDKDF (reference sequence).

The genes are TRBV14 and TRBJ2-1, with 13 bases identical to TRBD2. Germline V CDR1 and CDR2: SGHDN, FVKESK. Trimming cost V 4 bases and J 2 bases; bases outside gene matches: 8. This CDR3 spans 18 amino acids. The chain's CDR3 is CASSLGLAGKVTYNEQFF. The CDR3 DNA sequence: TGTGCCAGCAGCCTGGGACTAGCGGGAAAAGTAACCTACAATGAGCAGTTCTTC.

The chain combines TRBV4-3 with TRBJ1-5; maybe TRBD1 (6 bases). Trimming removed 3 bases at V and 0 bases at J, with 15 bases between. From germline, CDR1 is LGHNA and CDR2 YSLEER. This CDR3 spans 17 amino acids. CDR3 loop: CASSQGQDYYSNQPQHF. CDR3 bases: TGCGCCAGCAGCCAGGGACAAGACTATTATAGCAATCAGCCCCAGCATTTT.

This clonotype was recorded many times. CDR3 DNA: TGTGCCAGCAGCTTAGGGGCCGAGAAGCCGACTGAAGCTTTCTTT. Protein: CASSLGAEKPTEAFF. J is TRBJ1-1 and V is TRBV7-9; D call uncertain. Germline values: CDR1 SEHNR, CDR2 FQNEAQ (reference sequence). The germline V and J ends were trimmed by 1 base and 5 bases, with 14 bases remaining between them. The CDR3 totals 15 residues.

This rearrangement joins TRBV20-1 to TRBJ2-1; D is possibly TRBD1 or TRBD2 (5 bases each). The CDR3 has 13 residues. Trimming removed 1 base from V and 15 bases from J, with 19 bases in between. Per germline, CDR1 DFQATT and CDR2 SNEGSKA (reference sequence). CDR3 DNA sequence: TGCAGTGCTAGAGTTCCCTCCCTCGGGGCGCGGTTCTTC. This sequence encodes CSARVPSLGARFF.

The J gene is TRBJ2-3, the V gene TRBV29-1; 8 bases agree with TRBD2. The V gene's germline CDR1 is SQVTM and CDR2 ANQGSEA. The CDR3 is 13 amino acids. J lost 3 bases, V lost 4 bases, and 3 bases had no gene match. DNA of the CDR3: TGCAGCGTTGGCCAGCGGGAGACAGATACGCAGTATTTT. Its translation is CSVGQRETDTQYF.

The chain recombines TRBV6-5 with TRBJ2-1, with 8 nucleotides matching TRBD1. The CDR3 covers 16 residues. Germline V gene data show CDR1 as MNHEY and CDR2 as SVGAGI. J lost 4 bases, V lost 5 bases, and 10 bases had no gene match. The CDR3 sequence is CASSGTGTGRYNEQFF. The CDR3 DNA sequence: TGTGCCAGCAGTGGGACCGGGACAGGTCGTTACAATGAGCAGTTCTTC.

This clonotype has just a few counts. The genes are TRBV28 and TRBJ1-2; 8 bases fit TRBD1. CDR3 length: 13 residues. Germline V lookup: CDR1 MDHEN, CDR2 SYDVKM. Trimming cost V 5 bases and J 8 bases; bases outside gene matches: 7. The CDR3 DNA reads TGTGCCAGCAGTGACACAGGGGGGTCCGGCTACACCTTC. This gives the protein CASSDTGGSGYTF.

The chain combines TRBV20-1 with TRBJ2-2, with D uncertain. There are 14 residues in the CDR3. The germline V gene encodes CDR1 DFQATT and CDR2 SNEGSKA (reference sequence). Between the trimmed V and J ends, which lost 1 base and 2 bases, there was a span of 8 bases. The chain's CDR3 is CSARVSGNTGELFF. CDR3 bases: TGCAGTGCTAGAGTATCCGGAAACACCGGGGAGCTGTTTTTT.

The rearrangement joins TRBV11-2 to TRBJ1-6; weak D call: TRBD1 (5 bases). Trimming removed 0 bases at V and 8 bases at J, with 8 bases between. There are 14 residues in the CDR3. In germline, CDR1 is SGHAT, CDR2 FQNNGV. The CDR3 bases are TGTGCCAGCAGCTTAGATCGGGGCCATTCACCCCTCCACTTT. Amino acids: CASSLDRGHSPLHF. The variable domain in full, completed from reference TRBV11-2 and TRBJ1-6, reads EAGVAQSPRYKIIEKRQSVAFWCNPISGHATLYWYQQILGQGPKLLIQFQNNGVVDDSQLPKDRFSAERLKGVDSTLKIQPAKLEDSAVYLCASSLDRGHSPLHFGNGTRLTVT.

In its sample, this clonotype was seen many times. The chain combines TRBV7-6 with TRBJ2-7; 10 bases map to TRBD2. J was trimmed by 2 bases and V by 5 bases; bases with no gene match: 12. Germline loops: CDR1 SGHVS, CDR2 FNYEAQ. This CDR3 region has 17 residues. The CDR3 DNA sequence: TGTGCCAGCAGCCCCTTTAGCGGGAGGCCCCTAACCTACGAGCAGTACTTC. It codes for CASSPFSGRPLTYEQYF.

This clonotype came up a few times. The chain recombines TRBV19 with TRBJ1-2; 7 bases agree with TRBD1. CDR1 is LNHDA and CDR2 is SQIVND in the germline V gene (reference sequence). V was pared by 5 bases and J by 10 bases, with 10 bases of the junction left unmatched. The CDR3 length is 13 residues. The CDR3 DNA is TGTGCCAGTAGTGCCTCCCGACAGGGCTCCTACACCTTC. It is translated as CASSASRQGSYTF. The entire variable domain, with the rest obtained from reference TRBV19 and TRBJ1-2, is as follows: DGGITQSPKYLFRKEGQNVTLSCEQNLNHDAMYWYRQDPGQGLRLIYYSQIVNDFQKGDIAEGYSVSREKKESFPLTVTSAQKNPTAFYLCASSASRQGSYTFGSGTRLTVV.

This clonotype was counted at least ten times. The rearrangement joins TRBV12-3 or TRBV12-4 to TRBJ2-1, with 7 bases matching TRBD2. The CDR3 has 14 residues. Trimming cost V 5 bases and J 9 bases; bases outside gene matches: 10. CDR3 amino acids: CASSIQTSHGEQFF. CDR3 in DNA: TGTGCCAGCAGTATCCAGACTAGCCATGGTGAGCAGTTCTTC.

This clonotype was detected many times. The chain is built from TRBV6-5 and TRBJ2-7; tentative D call: TRBD1 (5 bases). Trimming cost V 2 bases and J 5 bases, with 13 bases left between them. The CDR3 spans 14 residues. Per the germline V gene, CDR1 is MNHEY and CDR2 is SVGAGI. As DNA, the CDR3 is TGTGCCAGCAGTTACACCAGGGTGAGGCACGAGCAGTACTTC. Translation gives CASSYTRVRHEQYF.

This chain joins TRBV5-6 and TRBJ1-5; no reliable D call. Deletions cut 2 bases from V and 0 bases from J, with 9 bases between. Looked up from germline, CDR1 is SGHDT and CDR2 is YYEEEE. The CDR3 runs to 15 residues. The DNA of the CDR3 is TGTGCCAGCAGCTTCGGAGGGATTAGCAATCAGCCCCAGCATTTT. It yields the protein CASSFGGISNQPQHF.

V is TRBV9 and J is TRBJ2-2; 9 nucleotides agree with TRBD2. V trimming: 4 bases; J trimming: 5 bases; junction bases outside the gene matches: 6. Germline CDR1 and CDR2: SGDLS and YYNGEE. The CDR3 contains 15 residues. CDR3 loop: CASSTRLAETGELFF. The CDR3 region has the DNA TGTGCCAGCAGCACCCGACTAGCGGAGACCGGGGAGCTGTTTTTT.

The rearrangement links TRBV25-1 to TRBJ2-2; possibly TRBD1 or TRBD2 for D (5 bases each). Per the germline V gene, CDR1 is MGHDK and CDR2 is SYGVNS. Trimming removed 6 bases at V and 5 bases at J, with 16 bases between. The CDR3 length is 15 residues. CDR3 in amino acids: CASRKDTTGTGELFF. CDR3 bases: TGTGCCAGCAGGAAGGACACAACGGGGACCGGGGAGCTGTTTTTT.

V is TRBV28 and J is TRBJ2-3; D is uncertain. This CDR3 is 16 amino acids long. Trimming removed 7 bases from V and 1 base from J, with 18 bases in between. From germline, CDR1 is MDHEN and CDR2 SYDVKM. CDR3 in amino acids: CASKSDLGSRTDTQYF. Here the CDR3 DNA reads TGTGCCAGCAAAAGTGATCTAGGCTCTCGCACAGATACGCAGTATTTT.

This clonotype was detected many times. This chain joins TRBV7-2 and TRBJ2-5, with 11 nucleotides matching TRBD1. The CDR3 is 16 residues long. V was pared by 5 bases and J by 5 bases, with 10 bases of the junction left unmatched. CDR1 and CDR2 (germline): SGHTA, FQGNSA. DNA for the CDR3: TGTGCCAGCAGCCCCTGGACAGGGGGCGAGCGGGAGACCCAGTACTTC. It is translated as CASSPWTGGERETQYF.

The chain carries TRBV4-1 and TRBJ2-3, with 12 bases fitting TRBD2. V shed 2 bases and J 2 bases; nucleotides not matched to a gene: 5. The CDR3 covers 17 residues. Germline values: CDR1 MGHRA, CDR2 YSYEKL. In nucleotides, the CDR3 is TGCGCCAGCAGCCAACTAACTAGCGGGAGGTCCACAGATACGCAGTATTTT. It encodes CASSQLTSGRSTDTQYF.